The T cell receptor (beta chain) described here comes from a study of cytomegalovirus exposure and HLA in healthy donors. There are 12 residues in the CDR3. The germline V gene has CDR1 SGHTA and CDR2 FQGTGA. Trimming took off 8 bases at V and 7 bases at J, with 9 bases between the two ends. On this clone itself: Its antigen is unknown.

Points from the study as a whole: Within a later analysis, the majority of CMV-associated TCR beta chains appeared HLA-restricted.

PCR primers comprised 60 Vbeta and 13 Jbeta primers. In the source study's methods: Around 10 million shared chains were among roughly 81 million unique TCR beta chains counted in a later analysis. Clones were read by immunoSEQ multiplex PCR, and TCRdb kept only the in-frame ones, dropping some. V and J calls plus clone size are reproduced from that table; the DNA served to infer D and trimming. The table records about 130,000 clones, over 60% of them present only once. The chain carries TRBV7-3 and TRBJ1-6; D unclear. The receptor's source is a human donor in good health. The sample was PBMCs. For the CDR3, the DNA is TGTGCCAGCGGTTATCAGAATTCACCCCTCCACTTT. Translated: CASGYQNSPLHF.